This TCR beta chain emerged from a study of T cells in narcolepsy. General study findings and limits: Healthy controls reportedly lacked the autoreactive clonotypes serially found in patients' blood. Autoreactive clone sequences were missing from some blood memory CD4+ repertoires.

TCRdb's copy holds only in-frame clones and misses some; the assay was immunoSEQ multiplex PCR. Of tens of thousands of clones in the sample, approximately 85% are singletons; the top ten hold approximately 6.3%. The CDR3 consists of 14 residues. Germline CDR1 is SGDLS and CDR2 is YYNGEE. V shed 4 bases and J shed 6 bases, with 17 bases lying between them. About this clone itself: Its antigen is currently unknown.

The rearrangement joins TRBV9 to TRBJ2-7, with D perhaps TRBD1 (6 bases). This clonotype was sampled from a human donor in good health. The sample was memory (CD45RA-) CD4+ T cells from blood. The CDR3 protein is CASSPTGLGTEQYF. In DNA, the CDR3 is TGTGCCAGCAGCCCAACAGGGTTGGGAACCGAGCAGTACTTC.